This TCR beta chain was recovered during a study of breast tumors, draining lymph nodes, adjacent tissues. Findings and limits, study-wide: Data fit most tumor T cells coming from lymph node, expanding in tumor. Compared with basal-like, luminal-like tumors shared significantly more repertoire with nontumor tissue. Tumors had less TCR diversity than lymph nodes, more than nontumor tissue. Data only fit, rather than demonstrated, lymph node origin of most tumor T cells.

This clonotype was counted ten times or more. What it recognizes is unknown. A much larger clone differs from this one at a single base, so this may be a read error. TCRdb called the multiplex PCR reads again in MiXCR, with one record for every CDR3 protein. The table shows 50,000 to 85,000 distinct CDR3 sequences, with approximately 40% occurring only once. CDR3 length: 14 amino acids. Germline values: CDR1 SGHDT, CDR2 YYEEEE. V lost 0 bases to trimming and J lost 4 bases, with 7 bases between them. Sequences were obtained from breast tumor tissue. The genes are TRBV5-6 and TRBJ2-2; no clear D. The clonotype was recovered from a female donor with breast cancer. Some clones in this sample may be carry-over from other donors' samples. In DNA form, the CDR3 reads TGTGCCAGCAGCTTGGGGCAGTCCACCGGGGAGCTGTTTTTT. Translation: CASSLGQSTGELFF.